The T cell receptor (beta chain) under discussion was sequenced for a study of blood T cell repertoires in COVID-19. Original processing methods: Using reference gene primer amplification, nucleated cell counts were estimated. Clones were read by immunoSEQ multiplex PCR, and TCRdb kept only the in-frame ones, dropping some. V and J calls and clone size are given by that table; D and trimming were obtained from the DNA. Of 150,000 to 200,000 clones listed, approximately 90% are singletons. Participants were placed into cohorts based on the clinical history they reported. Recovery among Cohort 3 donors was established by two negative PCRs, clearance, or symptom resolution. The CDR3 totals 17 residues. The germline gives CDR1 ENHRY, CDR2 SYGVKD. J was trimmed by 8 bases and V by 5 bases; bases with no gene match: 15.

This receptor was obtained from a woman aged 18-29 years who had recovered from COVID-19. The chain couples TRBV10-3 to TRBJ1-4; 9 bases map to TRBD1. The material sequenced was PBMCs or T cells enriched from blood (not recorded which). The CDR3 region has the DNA TGTGCCATCAGTTCCGGGACAGGGTCGTCTAATAGAGAAAAACTGTTTTTT. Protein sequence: CAISSGTGSSNREKLFF.